Following are 7 T cell receptor beta chains from one sample sequenced in a study of shared T cell receptors in the human thymus. The table came from immunoSEQ multiplex PCR; TCRdb's copy has only in-frame clones and leaves some out. The data show over 60,000 clones, with about 95% seen just once and roughly 0.03% held by the top ten. Sequencing was performed on thymocytes. The receptors were sampled from a human donor.

The CDR3 DNA sequence: TGTGCCAGCTGTAGCTTACAGGGGCCCACCACAGATACGCAGTATTTT. Its translation is CASCSLQGPTTDTQYF. This chain connects TRBV18 to TRBJ2-3; 7 bases map to TRBD1. CDR3 length equals 16 residues. Losses at the gene ends were 7 bases for V and 2 bases for J; bases not matched to a gene: 12. Germline loops: CDR1 KGHSH, CDR2 LQKENI. Full variable domain (missing parts from reference TRBV18 and TRBJ2-3): NAGVMQNPRHLVRRRGQEARLRCSPMKGHSHVYWYRQLPEEGLKFMVYLQKENIIDESGMPKERFSAEFPKEGPSILRIQQVVRGDSAAYFCASCSLQGPTTDTQYFGPGTRLTVL.

The chain couples TRBV5-1 to TRBJ2-7; 8 bases agree with TRBD2. With 1 base clipped from V and 0 bases from J, the junction kept 0 bases outside the gene matches. Germline CDR1 is SGHRS and CDR2 is YFSETQ. The CDR3 is 14 amino acids. CDR3 sequence (DNA): TGCGCCAGCAGCTTGAGCGGGGGCTCCTACGAGCAGTACTTC. It specifies CASSLSGGSYEQYF.

The V call is TRBV12-5, the J call TRBJ1-2; maybe TRBD1 (6 bases). CDR3 size: 19 residues. V lost 6 bases and J lost 3, with 29 bases in between. Germline-derived CDR1 and CDR2 are LGHNT and FRNRAP. CDR3 bases: TGTGCTAGTGGCTACTGCCCCGGGGAGTCACAGAAGGGGGACTATGGCTACACCTTC. It yields the protein CASGYCPGESQKGDYGYTF.

This chain uses TRBV4-1 with TRBJ2-2; D remains ambiguous. Germline assignment: CDR1 MGHRA and CDR2 YSYEKL. V lost 1 base and J lost 6, with 3 bases in between. This CDR3 is built from 12 residues. The CDR3, as DNA: TGCGCCAGCAGCCAAGTAGCCGGGGAGCTGTTTTTT. Its protein is CASSQVAGELFF.

The rearrangement uses TRBV5-5 and TRBJ1-6; TRBD1 might be the D (5 bases). V was cut by 1 base and J by 8 bases, with 13 bases left in between. The CDR3 contains 15 residues. Germline V gives CDR1 SGHKS, CDR2 YYEKEE (reference sequence). The CDR3 region has the DNA TGTGCCAGCAGCTTGCAGCCAGGGCCCCATTCACCCCTCCACTTT. Encoded protein: CASSLQPGPHSPLHF.

The CDR3 DNA sequence: TGTGCCAGCAGTACAGGGGGCTTTGAGCCCCAGCATTTT. Protein product: CASSTGGFEPQHF. The chain couples TRBV2 to TRBJ1-5, with 9 positions matching TRBD1. The CDR3 runs to 13 residues. Trimming cost V 5 bases and J 8 bases; bases outside gene matches: 4. The germline CDR1 and CDR2 sequences are SNHLY and FYNNEI. The full variable domain, rest sourced from reference TRBV2 and TRBJ1-5, is EPEVTQTPSHQVTQMGQEVILRCVPISNHLYFYWYRQILGQKVEFLVSFYNNEISEKSEIFDDQFSVERPDGSNFTLKIRSTKLEDSAMYFCASSTGGFEPQHFGDGTRLSIL.

This clone occurred once. Lacking the conserved final phenylalanine or tryptophan, this CDR3 likely reflects a read error. The DNA is omitted, as the CDR3 cannot be located on it reliably, and the CDR3 follows TCRdb's listing. V and J are TRBV7-2 and TRBJ1-1; the table's TRBD1 call for D was not verified on the DNA. Germline CDR1 SGHTA, CDR2 FQGNSA. The CDR3 has 12 amino acids, counting both end residues. The CDR3 protein is CASSLGQGAARK.